The clone carrying this T cell receptor beta chain was picked up a small number of times. No antigen is known for it. The CDR3 regions of TCR beta were amplified from RNA transcripts. The HTBI set primed first-round TCR CDR3 RT-PCR. TCRdb recomputed calls from the multiplex PCR reads with MiXCR, one row per CDR3 protein. The sample records approximately 870,000 distinct CDR3 sequences, about 38% being singletons. This sample stems from a study of T cells in Graves' hyperthyroidism and ophthalmopathy. The length of the CDR3 is 14 residues. Germline lookup yields CDR1 LNHDA and CDR2 SQIVND (reference sequence). V was cut by 2 bases and J by 1 base, with 8 bases left in between. Study-level findings and limits: Ophthalmopathy was distinguished from stable hyperthyroidism by 13 V-J signatures.

Sequencing used blood. The origin of this receptor is a man in his late teens or twenties with Graves' hyperthyroidism. This chain joins TRBV19 and TRBJ1-1; possibly TRBD1 for D (6 bases). CDR3 amino acids: CASSIRDTNTEAFF. The CDR3 DNA is TGTGCCAGTAGTATAAGGGACACGAACACTGAAGCTTTCTTT.